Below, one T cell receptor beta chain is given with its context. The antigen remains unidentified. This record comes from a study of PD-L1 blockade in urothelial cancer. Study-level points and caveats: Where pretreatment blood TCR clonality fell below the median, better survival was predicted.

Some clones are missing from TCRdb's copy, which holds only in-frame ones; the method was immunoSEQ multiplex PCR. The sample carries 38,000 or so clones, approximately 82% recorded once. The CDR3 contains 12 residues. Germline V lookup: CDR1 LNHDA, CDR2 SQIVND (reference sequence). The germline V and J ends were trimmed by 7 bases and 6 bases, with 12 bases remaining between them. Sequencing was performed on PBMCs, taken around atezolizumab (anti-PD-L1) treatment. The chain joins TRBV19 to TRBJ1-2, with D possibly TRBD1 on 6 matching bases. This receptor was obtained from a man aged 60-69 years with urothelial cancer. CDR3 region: CASNGGLHGYTF. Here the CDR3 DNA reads TGTGCCAGTAACGGGGGGCTTCATGGCTACACCTTC.